This T cell receptor beta chain was obtained from a study of T-cell memory formation after mild COVID-19. General study findings and limits: CD4/CD8 balance held among clones contracting day 15 to 85, and later expanders leaned CD4+. Pre-infection memory held some responding clones, suggesting pre-existing cross-reactive T cells responded.

The CDR3 length is 13 residues. CDR1 SGHNT and CDR2 YENEEA come from the germline V gene. Trimming shortened V by 1 base and J by 4 bases, and 5 bases separated the two germline ends. Note on this clonotype: Its antigen is unidentified.

UMIs and sample barcodes were carried by the TCR alpha and TCR beta cDNA libraries that 5'RACE produced using constant-segment primers. TCRdb processed the 5' RACE reads anew with MiXCR; each CDR3 protein has one entry. The sample comprises more than 70,000 distinct CDR3 sequences, approximately 15% of which are singletons, and under 35% rests with the top ten. This receptor was identified in an adult woman who had mild COVID-19 (a few samples of this study predate the infection). Cell type and time point are not known. The chain has TRBV11-3 and TRBJ2-1; tentative D call: TRBD1 (5 bases). The sequenced sample consisted of PBMCs or a T cell subset sorted from them (not recorded which). The CDR3 DNA is TGTGCCAGCAGCTTAGGACAGTACAATGAGCAGTTCTTC. It codes for CASSLGQYNEQFF.